This T cell receptor beta chain was sequenced for a study of control samples from healthy donors and cancer patients. CDR1 SNHLY and CDR2 FYNNEI come from the germline V gene. V shed 8 bases and J shed 4 bases, with 9 bases lying between them. This CDR3 region has 12 residues. There are a few counts of this clone. Profiled with immunoSEQ multiplex PCR; TCRdb holds only in-frame clones, not every one. The sample yields 84,000 or so clones, 84% seen once. V is TRBV2 and J is TRBJ2-1; weak D call: TRBD2 (6 bases). The sequence was collected from a man in his fifties or sixties with head and neck cancer. The sequencing sample was made of PBMCs. This CDR3 is CASGSGYNEQFF. CDR3 sequence (DNA): TGTGCCAGCGGGAGCGGGTACAATGAGCAGTTCTTC.